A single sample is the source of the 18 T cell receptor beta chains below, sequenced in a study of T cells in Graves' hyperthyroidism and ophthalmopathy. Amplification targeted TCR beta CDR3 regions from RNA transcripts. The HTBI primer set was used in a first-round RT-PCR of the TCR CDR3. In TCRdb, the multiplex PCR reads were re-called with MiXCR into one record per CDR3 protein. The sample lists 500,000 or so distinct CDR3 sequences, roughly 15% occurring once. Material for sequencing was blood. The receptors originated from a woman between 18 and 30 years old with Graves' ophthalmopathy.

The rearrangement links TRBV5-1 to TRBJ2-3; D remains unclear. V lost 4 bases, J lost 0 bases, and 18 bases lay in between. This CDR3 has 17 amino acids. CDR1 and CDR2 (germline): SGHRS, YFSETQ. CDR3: CASSASHGAVSTDTQYF. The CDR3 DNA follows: TGCGCCAGCAGCGCCTCTCATGGAGCAGTGAGCACAGATACGCAGTATTTT.

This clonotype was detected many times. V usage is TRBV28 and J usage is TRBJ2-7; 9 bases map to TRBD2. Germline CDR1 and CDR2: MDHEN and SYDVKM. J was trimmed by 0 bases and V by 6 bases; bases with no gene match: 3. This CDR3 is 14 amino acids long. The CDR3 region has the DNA TGTGCCAGCAGCCGACTAGCGGCCTCCTACGAGCAGTACTTC. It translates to CASSRLAASYEQYF.

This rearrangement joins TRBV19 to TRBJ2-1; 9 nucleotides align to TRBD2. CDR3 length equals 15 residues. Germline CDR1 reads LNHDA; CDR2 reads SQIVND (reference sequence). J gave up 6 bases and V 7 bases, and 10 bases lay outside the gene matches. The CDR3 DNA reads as TGTGCCAGTACAATTTTTCGCGGGGGGGGCAATGAGCAGTTCTTC. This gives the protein CASTIFRGGGNEQFF.

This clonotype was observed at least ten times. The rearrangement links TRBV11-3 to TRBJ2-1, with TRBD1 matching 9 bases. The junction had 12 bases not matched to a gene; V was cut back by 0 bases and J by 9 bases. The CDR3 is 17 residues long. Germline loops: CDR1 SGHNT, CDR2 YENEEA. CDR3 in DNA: TGTGCCAGCAGCTTAGAAGGCACCGGGACAGGGAATGGTGAGCAGTTCTTC. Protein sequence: CASSLEGTGTGNGEQFF.

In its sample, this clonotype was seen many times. The CDR3 sequence: CASSYSRRGADYGYTF. The CDR3 nucleotides read TGTGCCAGCAGTTACTCGAGGCGGGGGGCGGACTATGGCTACACCTTC. J is TRBJ1-2 and V is TRBV6-5, with D possibly matching TRBD1 (6 bases). Germline V gene lookup returns CDR1 MNHEY and CDR2 SVGAGI. CDR3 length equals 16 residues. Between the trimmed V and J ends, which lost 0 bases and 3 bases, there was a span of 14 bases.

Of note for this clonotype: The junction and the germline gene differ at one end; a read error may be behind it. CDR3 in amino acids: CASSPKPQETQYF. The CDR3 coding sequence is TGTGCTAGCAGCCCCAAGCCTCAAGAGACCCAGTACTTC. The chain links TRBV7-7 to TRBJ2-5; D is undetermined. Germline CDR1 reads SSHAT; CDR2 reads FNYEAQ (reference sequence). The CDR3 runs 13 residues.

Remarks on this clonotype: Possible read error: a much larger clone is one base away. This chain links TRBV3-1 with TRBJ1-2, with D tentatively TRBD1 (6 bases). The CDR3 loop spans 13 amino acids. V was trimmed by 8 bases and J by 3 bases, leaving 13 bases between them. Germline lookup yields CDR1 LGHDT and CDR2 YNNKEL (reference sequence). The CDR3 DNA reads TGTGCCAGCGGCCCGGGACAAGACTATGGCTACACCTTC. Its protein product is CASGPGQDYGYTF.

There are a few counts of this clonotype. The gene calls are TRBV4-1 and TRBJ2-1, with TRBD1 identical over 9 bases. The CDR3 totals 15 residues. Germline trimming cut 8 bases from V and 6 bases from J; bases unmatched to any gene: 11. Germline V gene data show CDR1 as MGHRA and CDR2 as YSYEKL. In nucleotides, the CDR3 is TGCGCCAGCGCCCTGACAGGGGGAGATTTCAATGAGCAGTTCTTC. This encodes CASALTGGDFNEQFF.

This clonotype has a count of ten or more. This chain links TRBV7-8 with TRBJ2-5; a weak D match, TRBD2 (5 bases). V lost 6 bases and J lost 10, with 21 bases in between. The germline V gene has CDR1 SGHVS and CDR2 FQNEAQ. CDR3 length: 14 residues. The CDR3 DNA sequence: TGTGCCAGCAGGGAGGTAGAGGACTCTGCGAACCAGTACTTC. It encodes CASREVEDSANQYF.

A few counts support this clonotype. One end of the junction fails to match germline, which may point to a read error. CDR3 amino acids: CASSLIGGGPYGYTF. The CDR3 coding sequence is TGTGCCAGCAGTTTGATTGGTGGGGGCCCCTATGGTTACACCTTC. This sequence joins TRBV12-3 or TRBV12-4 and TRBJ1-2, with D possibly TRBD1 on 6 matching bases. The CDR3 loop spans 15 amino acids.

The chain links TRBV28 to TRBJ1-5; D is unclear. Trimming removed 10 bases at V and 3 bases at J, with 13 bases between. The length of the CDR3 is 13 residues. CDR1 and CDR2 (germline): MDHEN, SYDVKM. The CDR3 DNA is TGTGCCATCTCCGGAGGGCACAATCAGCCCCAGCATTTT. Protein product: CAISGGHNQPQHF.

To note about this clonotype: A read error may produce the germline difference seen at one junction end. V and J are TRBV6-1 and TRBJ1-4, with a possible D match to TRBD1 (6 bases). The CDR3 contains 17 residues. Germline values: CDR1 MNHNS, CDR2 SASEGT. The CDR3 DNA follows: TGTGCCAGCACCTACAGGGCAGGGGCAAGGGGGAATGAAAAACTGGTTTTT. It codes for CASTYRAGARGNEKLVF.

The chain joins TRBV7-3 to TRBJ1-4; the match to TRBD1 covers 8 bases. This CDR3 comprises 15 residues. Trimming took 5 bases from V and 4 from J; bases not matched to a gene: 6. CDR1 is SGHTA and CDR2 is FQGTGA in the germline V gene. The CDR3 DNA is TGTGCCAGCAGCGTTGGACAGGGCCTTAATGAAAAACTGTTTTTT. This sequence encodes CASSVGQGLNEKLFF.

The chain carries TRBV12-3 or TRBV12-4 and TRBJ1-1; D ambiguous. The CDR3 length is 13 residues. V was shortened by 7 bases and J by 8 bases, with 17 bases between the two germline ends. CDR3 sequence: CASTLGFQQEAFF. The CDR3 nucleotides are TGTGCCAGCACCCTGGGTTTTCAGCAAGAAGCTTTCTTT.

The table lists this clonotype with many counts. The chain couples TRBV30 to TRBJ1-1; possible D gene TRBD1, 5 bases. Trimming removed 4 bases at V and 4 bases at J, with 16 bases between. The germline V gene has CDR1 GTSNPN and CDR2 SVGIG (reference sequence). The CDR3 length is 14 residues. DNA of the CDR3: TGTGCCTGGAACGGACGGGGGATGAGCACTGAAGCTTTCTTT. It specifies CAWNGRGMSTEAFF. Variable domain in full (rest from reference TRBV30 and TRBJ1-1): SQTIHQWPATLVQPVGSPLSLECTVEGTSNPNLYWYRQAAGRGLQLLFYSVGIGQISSEVPQNLSASRPQDRQFILSSKKLLLSDSGFYLCAWNGRGMSTEAFFGQGTRLTVV.

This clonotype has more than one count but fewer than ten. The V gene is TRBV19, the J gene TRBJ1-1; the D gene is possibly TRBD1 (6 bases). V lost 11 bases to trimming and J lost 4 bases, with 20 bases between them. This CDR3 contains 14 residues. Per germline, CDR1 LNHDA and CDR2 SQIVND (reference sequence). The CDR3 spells CASRPDRQGTEAFF. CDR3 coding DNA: TGTGCCTCCAGGCCCGACAGGCAGGGCACTGAAGCTTTCTTT.

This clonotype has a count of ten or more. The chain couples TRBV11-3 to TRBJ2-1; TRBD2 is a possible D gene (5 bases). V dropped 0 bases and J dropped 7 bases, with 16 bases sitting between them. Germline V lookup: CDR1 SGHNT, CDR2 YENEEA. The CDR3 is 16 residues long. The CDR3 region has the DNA TGTGCCAGCAGCTTAGAGGGGTCAATAGGAGGTAATGAGCAGTTCTTC. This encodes CASSLEGSIGGNEQFF.

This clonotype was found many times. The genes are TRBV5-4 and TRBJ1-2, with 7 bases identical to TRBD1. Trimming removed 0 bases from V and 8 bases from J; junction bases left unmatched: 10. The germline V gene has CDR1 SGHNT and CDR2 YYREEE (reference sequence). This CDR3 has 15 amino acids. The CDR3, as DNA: TGTGCCAGCAGCTTGGATCTTTCAGGGGGGATCGGCTACACCTTC. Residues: CASSLDLSGGIGYTF.